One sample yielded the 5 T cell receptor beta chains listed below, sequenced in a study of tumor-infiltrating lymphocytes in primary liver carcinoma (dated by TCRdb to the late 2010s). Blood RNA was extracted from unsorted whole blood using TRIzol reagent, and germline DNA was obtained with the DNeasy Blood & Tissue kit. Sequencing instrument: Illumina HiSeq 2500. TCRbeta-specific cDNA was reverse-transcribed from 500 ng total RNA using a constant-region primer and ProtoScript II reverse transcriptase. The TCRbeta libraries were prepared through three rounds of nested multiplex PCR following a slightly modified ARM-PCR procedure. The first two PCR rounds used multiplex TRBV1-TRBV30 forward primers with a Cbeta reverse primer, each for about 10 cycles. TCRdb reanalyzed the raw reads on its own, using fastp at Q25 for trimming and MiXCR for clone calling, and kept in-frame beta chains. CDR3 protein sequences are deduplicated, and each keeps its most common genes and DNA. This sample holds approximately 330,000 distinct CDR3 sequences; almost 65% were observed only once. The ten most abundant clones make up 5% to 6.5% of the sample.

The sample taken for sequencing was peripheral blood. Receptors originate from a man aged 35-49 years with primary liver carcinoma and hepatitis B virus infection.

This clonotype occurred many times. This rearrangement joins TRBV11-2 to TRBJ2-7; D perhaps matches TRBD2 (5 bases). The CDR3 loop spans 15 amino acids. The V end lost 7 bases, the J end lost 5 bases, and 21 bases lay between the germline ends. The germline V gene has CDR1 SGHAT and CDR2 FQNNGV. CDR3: CASTKRALLGDEQYF. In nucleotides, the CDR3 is TGTGCCAGCACCAAGAGGGCACTACTCGGGGACGAGCAGTACTTC. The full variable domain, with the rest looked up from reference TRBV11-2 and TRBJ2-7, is EAGVAQSPRYKIIEKRQSVAFWCNPISGHATLYWYQQILGQGPKLLIQFQNNGVVDDSQLPKDRFSAERLKGVDSTLKIQPAKLEDSAVYLCASTKRALLGDEQYFGPGTRLTVT.

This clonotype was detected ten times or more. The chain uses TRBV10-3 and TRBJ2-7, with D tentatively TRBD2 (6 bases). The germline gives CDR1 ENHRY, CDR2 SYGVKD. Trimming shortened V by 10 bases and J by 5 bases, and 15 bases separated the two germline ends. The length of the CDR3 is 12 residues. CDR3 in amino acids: CATVGTGDEQYF. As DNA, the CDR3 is TGTGCCACCGTGGGGACTGGCGACGAGCAGTACTTC.

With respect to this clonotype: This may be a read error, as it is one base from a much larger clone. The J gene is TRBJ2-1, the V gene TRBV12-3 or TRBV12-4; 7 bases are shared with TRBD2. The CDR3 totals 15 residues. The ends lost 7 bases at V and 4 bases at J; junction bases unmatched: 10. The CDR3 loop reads CASTSSAGRYNEQFF. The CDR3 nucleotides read TGTGCCAGCACTTCATCAGCGGGGAGGTACAATGAGCAGTTCTTC.

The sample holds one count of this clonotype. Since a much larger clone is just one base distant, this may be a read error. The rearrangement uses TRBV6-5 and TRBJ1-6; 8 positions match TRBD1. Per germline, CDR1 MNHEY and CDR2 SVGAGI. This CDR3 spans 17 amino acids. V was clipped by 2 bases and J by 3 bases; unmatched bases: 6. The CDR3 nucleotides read TGTGCCAGCAGTTACATAGGGGACAGGTTCTATAATTCACCCCTCCACTTT. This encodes CASSYIGDRFYNSPLHF.

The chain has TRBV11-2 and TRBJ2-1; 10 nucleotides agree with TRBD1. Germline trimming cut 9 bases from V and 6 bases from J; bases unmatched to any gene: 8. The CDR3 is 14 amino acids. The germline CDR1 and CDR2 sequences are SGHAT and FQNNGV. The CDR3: CASSQGTGVNEQFF. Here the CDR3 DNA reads TGTGCCAGTAGCCAAGGGACAGGGGTCAATGAGCAGTTCTTC.